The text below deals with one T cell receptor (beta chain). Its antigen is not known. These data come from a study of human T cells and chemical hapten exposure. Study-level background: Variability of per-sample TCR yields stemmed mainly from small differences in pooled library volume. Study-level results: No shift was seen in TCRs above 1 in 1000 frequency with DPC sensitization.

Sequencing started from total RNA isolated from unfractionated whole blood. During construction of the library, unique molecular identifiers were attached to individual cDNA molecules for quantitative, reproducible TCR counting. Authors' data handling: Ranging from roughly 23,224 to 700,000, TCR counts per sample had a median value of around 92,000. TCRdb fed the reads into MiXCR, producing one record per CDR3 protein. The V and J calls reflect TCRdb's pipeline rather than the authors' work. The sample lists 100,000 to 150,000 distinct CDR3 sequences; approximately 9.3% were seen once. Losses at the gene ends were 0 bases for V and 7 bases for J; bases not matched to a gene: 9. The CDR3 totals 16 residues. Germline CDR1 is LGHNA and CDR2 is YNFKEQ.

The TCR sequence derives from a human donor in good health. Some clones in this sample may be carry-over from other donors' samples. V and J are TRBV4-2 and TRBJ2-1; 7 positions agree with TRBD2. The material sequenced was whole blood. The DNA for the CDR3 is TGTGCCAGCAGCCAAGATCTGGGGGAGGGCAAGAATGAGCAGTTCTTC. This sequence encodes CASSQDLGEGKNEQFF.